These 21 T cell receptor beta chains were all obtained from the same sample, sequenced in a study of cytomegalovirus exposure and HLA in healthy donors. PCR primers comprised 60 Vbeta and 13 Jbeta primers. The table came from immunoSEQ multiplex PCR; TCRdb's copy has only in-frame clones and leaves some out. The sample carries some 60,000 clones, around 81% recorded once. Sample: PBMCs. These receptors were collected from a male donor in good health and CMV-seronegative.

This sequence joins TRBV2 and TRBJ2-1; 10 nucleotides align to TRBD2. The J segment lost 9 bases and the V segment lost 5 bases, leaving 10 bases of the junction unmatched. The CDR3 length is 15 residues. Per germline, CDR1 SNHLY and CDR2 FYNNEI. CDR3 sequence: CASSYSGGGRGEQFF. CDR3 coding DNA: TGTGCCAGCAGTTACAGCGGGGGGGGCCGAGGTGAGCAGTTCTTC.

This clone was observed once. This rearrangement joins TRBV28 to TRBJ2-1; weak D call: TRBD1 (7 bases). Germline lookup yields CDR1 MDHEN and CDR2 SYDVKM. The CDR3 sequence is 13 residues long. Trimming shortened V by 4 bases and J by 8 bases, and 12 bases separated the two germline ends. CDR3 in amino acids: CASSSTGEDEQFF. The CDR3 region has the DNA TGTGCCAGCAGTTCTACAGGGGAGGATGAGCAGTTCTTC.

The chain joins TRBV27 to TRBJ2-1, with D hard to call. Trimming removed 4 bases from V and 0 bases from J, with 4 bases in between. In germline, CDR1 is MNHEY, CDR2 SMNVEV (reference sequence). CDR3 length: 13 residues. Here the CDR3 reads CASSYSSYNEQFF. The CDR3 nucleotides are TGTGCCAGCAGTTATAGCTCCTACAATGAGCAGTTCTTC.

The rearrangement uses TRBV18 and TRBJ2-5, with D possibly being TRBD2 (7 bases). The V gene lost 3 bases and the J gene lost 2 bases, with 16 bases spanning the gap. The V gene's germline CDR1 is KGHSH and CDR2 LQKENI. The CDR3 length is 16 residues. DNA for the CDR3: TGTGCCAGCTCACCCTTGGGGGGGGCGAGGCAAGAGACCCAGTACTTC. Amino acids: CASSPLGGARQETQYF.

The rearrangement uses TRBV6-1 and TRBJ1-4; a possible D gene is TRBD1 (6 bases). Germline assignment: CDR1 MNHNS and CDR2 SASEGT. The CDR3 extends over 14 amino acids. V was cut by 6 bases and J by 7 bases, with 15 bases left in between. This chain's CDR3 is CASRKAGAGEKLFF. The CDR3 DNA reads TGTGCCAGCAGAAAGGCGGGGGCTGGTGAAAAACTGTTTTTT.

V is TRBV30 and J is TRBJ2-1; tentative D call: TRBD2 (5 bases). The CDR3 length is 13 residues. V was clipped by 4 bases and J by 0 bases, with 7 bases between them. Germline CDR1 GTSNPN, CDR2 SVGIG (reference sequence). The CDR3 loop is CAWKGSSYNEQFF. The CDR3 nucleotides read TGTGCCTGGAAAGGGAGCTCCTACAATGAGCAGTTCTTC.

The rearrangement links TRBV2 to TRBJ2-2; 7 bases fit TRBD2. This CDR3 has 14 amino acids. V lost 4 bases to trimming and J lost 4 bases; unmatched junction nucleotides: 3. The germline gives CDR1 SNHLY, CDR2 FYNNEI. The CDR3 region is CASSGTRGTGELFF. As DNA, the CDR3 is TGTGCCAGCAGTGGGACTAGAGGCACCGGGGAGCTGTTTTTT.

J is TRBJ1-3 and V is TRBV30, with 8 bases fitting TRBD1. Germline loops: CDR1 GTSNPN, CDR2 SVGIG (reference sequence). This CDR3 region has 15 residues. Losses at the gene ends were 1 base for V and 4 bases for J; bases not matched to a gene: 6. This chain's CDR3 is CAWSAEDRGGNTIYF. Written as DNA, the CDR3 is TGTGCCTGGAGTGCCGAAGACAGGGGCGGAAACACCATATATTTT.

The genes are TRBV5-6 and TRBJ2-5; TRBD2 aligns across 9 bases. This CDR3 is 14 amino acids long. The junction had 3 bases not matched to a gene; V was cut back by 4 bases and J by 2 bases. Per germline, CDR1 SGHDT and CDR2 YYEEEE. The CDR3 nucleotides read TGTGCCAGCAGCCCAGCGGGGGGTCAAGAGACCCAGTACTTC. This translates into CASSPAGGQETQYF.

This chain links TRBV5-1 with TRBJ2-5, with D maybe TRBD1 (6 bases). CDR1 and CDR2 (germline): SGHRS, YFSETQ. The CDR3 has 14 residues. V shed 0 bases and J shed 5 bases, with 11 bases lying between them. CDR3 loop: CASSLGQAVETQYF. CDR3 sequence (DNA): TGCGCCAGCAGCTTGGGACAGGCGGTGGAGACCCAGTACTTC.

V gene TRBV5-1 combines with J gene TRBJ2-1; D is perhaps TRBD1 (6 bases). Trimming pared 4 bases from V and 4 bases from J, leaving 18 bases between. Germline CDR1 is SGHRS and CDR2 is YFSETQ. The CDR3 consists of 16 residues. The CDR3 DNA reads as TGCGCCAGCAGCACAGGACAGAAATCCGTATACAATGAGCAGTTCTTC. It encodes CASSTGQKSVYNEQFF.

The rearrangement uses TRBV10-3 and TRBJ2-1; possibly TRBD1 for D (5 bases). CDR1 and CDR2 (germline): ENHRY, SYGVKD. The V gene lost 6 bases and the J gene lost 0 bases, with 12 bases spanning the gap. The CDR3 runs to 15 residues. The DNA for the CDR3 is TGTGCCATCAGACCCCAGGGAAGCTCCTACAATGAGCAGTTCTTC. Protein product: CAIRPQGSSYNEQFF.

This chain joins TRBV29-1 and TRBJ1-4, with D perhaps matching TRBD1 (6 bases). Germline assignment: CDR1 SQVTM and CDR2 ANQGSEA. The V end was cut by 4 bases, the J end by 5 bases, with 8 bases between. The CDR3 sequence is 12 residues long. DNA of the CDR3: TGCAGCGTTGGCACAGGGAATGAAAAACTGTTTTTT. Translated: CSVGTGNEKLFF.

The chain employs TRBV7-3 and TRBJ2-2; a weak D match, TRBD1 (6 bases). The V gene lost 5 bases and the J gene lost 7 bases, with 14 bases spanning the gap. In germline, CDR1 is SGHTA, CDR2 FQGTGA. This CDR3 is built from 14 residues. CDR3 nucleotide sequence: TGTGCCAGCAGCGCGAACAGGGCGGACGGGGAGCTGTTTTTT. Protein: CASSANRADGELFF.

This chain links TRBV7-6 with TRBJ2-1, with a tentative D call TRBD2 (5 bases). From germline, CDR1 is SGHVS and CDR2 FNYEAQ. There are 15 residues in the CDR3. V lost 6 bases and J 8 bases, leaving 20 bases between the germline ends. In nucleotides, the CDR3 is TGTGCCAGCAGTCTGGGGAGCATCAAGGCCGATGAGCAGTTCTTC. This encodes CASSLGSIKADEQFF. The variable domain in full, completed from reference TRBV7-6 and TRBJ2-1, reads GAGVSQSPRYKVTKRGQDVALRCDPISGHVSLYWYRQALGQGPEFLTYFNYEAQQDKSGLPNDRFSAERPEGSISTLTIQRTEQRDSAMYRCASSLGSIKADEQFFGPGTRLTVL.

This sequence joins TRBV30 and TRBJ2-7; maybe TRBD1 (5 bases). V dropped 2 bases and J dropped 3 bases, with 8 bases sitting between them. The CDR3 runs 12 residues. The germline V gene has CDR1 GTSNPN and CDR2 SVGIG (reference sequence). CDR3 bases: TGTGCCTGGAGTCGGCAGGGCTACGAGCAGTACTTC. It specifies CAWSRQGYEQYF.

The J gene is TRBJ2-1, the V gene TRBV27; 7 nucleotides agree with TRBD2. The CDR3 consists of 13 residues. In germline, CDR1 is MNHEY, CDR2 SMNVEV (reference sequence). V was clipped by 2 bases and J by 9 bases; unmatched bases: 4. CDR3 nucleotide sequence: TGTGCCAGCAGTTTACTTCCTAGCGGTGAGCAGTTCTTC. Residues: CASSLLPSGEQFF.

The V and J genes are TRBV9 and TRBJ2-4; D possibly corresponds to TRBD2 (5 bases). This CDR3 is built from 14 residues. Trimming took 4 bases from V and 8 from J, leaving 16 bases between them. Germline assignment: CDR1 SGDLS and CDR2 YYNGEE. CDR3 protein: CASSPEAAVDIQYF. CDR3 in DNA: TGTGCCAGCAGCCCCGAGGCAGCGGTGGACATTCAGTACTTC.

The rearrangement links TRBV6-6 to TRBJ2-7; TRBD2 matches at 8 bases. CDR1 and CDR2 from the germline V gene are MNHNY and SVGAGI (reference sequence). There are 14 residues in the CDR3. V shed 5 bases and J 2 bases; nucleotides not matched to a gene: 5. CDR3 sequence (DNA): TGTGCCAGCAGTCTCCCGGGGGGGACCTACGAGCAGTACTTC. Protein product: CASSLPGGTYEQYF.

This clone has just a few counts. The chain carries TRBV19 and TRBJ1-1, with 7 bases that match TRBD1. V was clipped by 7 bases and J by 3 bases; unmatched bases: 5. The germline V gene encodes CDR1 LNHDA and CDR2 SQIVND (reference sequence). This CDR3 has 13 amino acids. Here the CDR3 DNA reads TGTGCCAGTAAGTGGGGGACAGACACTGAAGCTTTCTTT. Protein sequence: CASKWGTDTEAFF. Variable domain in full (rest from reference TRBV19 and TRBJ1-1): DGGITQSPKYLFRKEGQNVTLSCEQNLNHDAMYWYRQDPGQGLRLIYYSQIVNDFQKGDIAEGYSVSREKKESFPLTVTSAQKNPTAFYLCASKWGTDTEAFFGQGTRLTVV.

This chain connects TRBV6-4 to TRBJ1-1; 7 bases line up with TRBD1. In germline, CDR1 is MRHNA, CDR2 SNTAGT. The junction had 6 bases not matched to a gene; V was cut back by 3 bases and J by 2 bases. This CDR3 contains 15 residues. The CDR3 protein is CASSENWDSNTEAFF. CDR3 bases: TGTGCCAGCAGTGAGAATTGGGACAGTAACACTGAAGCTTTCTTT.